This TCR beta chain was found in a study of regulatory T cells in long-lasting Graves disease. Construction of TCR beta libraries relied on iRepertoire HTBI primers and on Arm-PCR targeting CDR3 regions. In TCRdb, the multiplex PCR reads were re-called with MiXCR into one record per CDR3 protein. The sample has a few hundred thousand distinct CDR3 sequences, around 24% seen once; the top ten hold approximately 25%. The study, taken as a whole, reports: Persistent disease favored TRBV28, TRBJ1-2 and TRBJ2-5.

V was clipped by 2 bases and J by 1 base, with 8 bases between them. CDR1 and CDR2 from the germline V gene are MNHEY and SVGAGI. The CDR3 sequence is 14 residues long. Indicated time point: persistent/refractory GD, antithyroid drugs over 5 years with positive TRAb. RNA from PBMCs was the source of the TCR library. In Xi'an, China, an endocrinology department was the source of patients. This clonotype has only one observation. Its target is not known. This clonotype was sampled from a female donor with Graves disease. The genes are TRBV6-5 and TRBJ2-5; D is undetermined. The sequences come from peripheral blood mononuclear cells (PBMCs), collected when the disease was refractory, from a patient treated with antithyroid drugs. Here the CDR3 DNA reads TGTGCCAGCAGTTACATCCGCTTCCAAGAGACCCAGTACTTC. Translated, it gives CASSYIRFQETQYF.